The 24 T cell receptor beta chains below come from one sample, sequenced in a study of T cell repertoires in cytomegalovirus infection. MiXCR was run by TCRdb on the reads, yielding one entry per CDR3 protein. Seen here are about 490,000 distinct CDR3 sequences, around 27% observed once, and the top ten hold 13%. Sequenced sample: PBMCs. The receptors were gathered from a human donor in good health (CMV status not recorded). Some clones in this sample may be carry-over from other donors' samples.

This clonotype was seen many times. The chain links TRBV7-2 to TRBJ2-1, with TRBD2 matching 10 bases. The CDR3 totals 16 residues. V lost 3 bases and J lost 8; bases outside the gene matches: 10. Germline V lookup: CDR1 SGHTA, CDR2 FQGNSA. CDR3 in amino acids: CASSFRAGGEYDEQFF. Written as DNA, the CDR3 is TGTGCCAGCAGCTTTAGAGCGGGAGGGGAATACGATGAGCAGTTCTTC. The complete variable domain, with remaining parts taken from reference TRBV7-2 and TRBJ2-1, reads GAGVSQSPSNKVTEKGKDVELRCDPISGHTALYWYRQSLGQGLEFLIYFQGNSAPDKSGLPSDRFSAERTGGSVSTLTIQRTQQEDSAVYLCASSFRAGGEYDEQFFGPGTRLTVL.

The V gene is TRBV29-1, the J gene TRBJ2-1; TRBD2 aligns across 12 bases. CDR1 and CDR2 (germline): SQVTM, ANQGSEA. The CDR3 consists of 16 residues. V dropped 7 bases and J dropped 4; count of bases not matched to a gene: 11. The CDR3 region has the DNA TGCAGCGGGGGGAGCTTGACTAGCGGGAGATACAATGAGCAGTTCTTC. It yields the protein CSGGSLTSGRYNEQFF.

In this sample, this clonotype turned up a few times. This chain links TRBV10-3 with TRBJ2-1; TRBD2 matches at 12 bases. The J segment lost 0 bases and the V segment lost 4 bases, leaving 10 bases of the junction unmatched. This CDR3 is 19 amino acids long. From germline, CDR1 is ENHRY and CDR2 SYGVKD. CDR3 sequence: CAISGPGLAGQSSYNEQFF. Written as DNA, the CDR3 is TGTGCCATCAGTGGCCCGGGACTAGCGGGCCAAAGCTCCTACAATGAGCAGTTCTTC.

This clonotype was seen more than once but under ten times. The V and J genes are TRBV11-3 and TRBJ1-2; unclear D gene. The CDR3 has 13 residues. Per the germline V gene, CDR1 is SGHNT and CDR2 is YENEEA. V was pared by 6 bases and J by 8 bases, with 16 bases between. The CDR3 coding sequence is TGTGCCAGCAGTCTCCCCCGGGGAGGAGGCTACACCTTC. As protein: CASSLPRGGGYTF. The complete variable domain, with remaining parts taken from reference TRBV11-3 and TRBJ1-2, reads EAGVVQSPRYKIIEKKQPVAFWCNPISGHNTLYWYLQNLGQGPELLIRYENEEAVDDSQLPKDRFSAERLKGVDSTLKIQPAELGDSAVYLCASSLPRGGGYTFGSGTRLTVV.

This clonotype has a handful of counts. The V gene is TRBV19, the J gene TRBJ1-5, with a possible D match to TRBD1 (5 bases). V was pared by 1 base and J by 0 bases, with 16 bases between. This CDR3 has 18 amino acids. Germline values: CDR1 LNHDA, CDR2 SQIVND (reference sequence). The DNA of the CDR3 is TGTGCCAGTAGTATAGTTTCAGACAGAATAGATAGCAATCAGCCCCAGCATTTT. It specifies CASSIVSDRIDSNQPQHF.

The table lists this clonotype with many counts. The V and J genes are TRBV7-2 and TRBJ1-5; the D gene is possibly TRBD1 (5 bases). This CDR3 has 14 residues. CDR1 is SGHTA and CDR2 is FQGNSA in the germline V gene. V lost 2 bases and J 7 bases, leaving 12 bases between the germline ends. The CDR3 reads CASSLQTGNQPQHF. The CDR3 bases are TGTGCCAGCAGCTTACAAACAGGTAACCAGCCCCAGCATTTT.

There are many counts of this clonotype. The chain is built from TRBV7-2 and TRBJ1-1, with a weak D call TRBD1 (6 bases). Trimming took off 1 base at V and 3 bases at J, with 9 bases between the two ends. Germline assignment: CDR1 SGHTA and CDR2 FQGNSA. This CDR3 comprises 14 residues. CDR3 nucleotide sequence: TGTGCCAGCAGCTTAGACAGGGTCTACACTGAAGCTTTCTTT. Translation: CASSLDRVYTEAFF.

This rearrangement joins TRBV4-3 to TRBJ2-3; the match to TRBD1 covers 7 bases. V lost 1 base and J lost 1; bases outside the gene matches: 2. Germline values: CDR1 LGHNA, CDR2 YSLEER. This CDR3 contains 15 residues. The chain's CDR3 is CASSQGGQRTDTQYF. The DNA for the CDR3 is TGCGCCAGCAGCCAAGGGGGACAGCGCACAGATACGCAGTATTTT.

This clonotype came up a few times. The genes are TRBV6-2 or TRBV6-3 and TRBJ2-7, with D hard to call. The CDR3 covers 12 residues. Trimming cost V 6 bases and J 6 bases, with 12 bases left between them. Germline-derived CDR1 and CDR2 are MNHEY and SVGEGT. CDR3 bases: TGTGCCAGCAGCCCCCTTAGAGGCGAGCAGTACGTC. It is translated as CASSPLRGEQYV.

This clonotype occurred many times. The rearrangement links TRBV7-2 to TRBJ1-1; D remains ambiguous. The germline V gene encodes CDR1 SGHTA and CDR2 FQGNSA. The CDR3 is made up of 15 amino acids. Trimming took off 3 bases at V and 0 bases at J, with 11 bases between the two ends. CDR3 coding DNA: TGTGCCAGCAGCTTGAACTCAGGAATGAACACTGAAGCTTTCTTT. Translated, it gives CASSLNSGMNTEAFF.

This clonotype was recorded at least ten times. CDR3 residues: CASTLAGVSHEQFF. In DNA form, the CDR3 reads TGTGCCAGCACCCTAGCGGGAGTCAGCCATGAGCAGTTCTTC. The chain couples TRBV7-2 to TRBJ2-1; 10 bases are shared with TRBD2. CDR1 SGHTA and CDR2 FQGNSA come from the germline V gene. This CDR3 region has 14 residues. V lost 7 bases to trimming and J lost 8 bases; unmatched junction nucleotides: 8.

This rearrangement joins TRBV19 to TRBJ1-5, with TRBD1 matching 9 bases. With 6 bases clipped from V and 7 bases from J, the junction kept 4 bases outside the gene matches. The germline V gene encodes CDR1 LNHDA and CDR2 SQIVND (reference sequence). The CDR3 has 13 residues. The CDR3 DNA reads TGTGCCAGTAGGGGACAGGGTGAACAGCCCCAGCATTTT. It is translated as CASRGQGEQPQHF.

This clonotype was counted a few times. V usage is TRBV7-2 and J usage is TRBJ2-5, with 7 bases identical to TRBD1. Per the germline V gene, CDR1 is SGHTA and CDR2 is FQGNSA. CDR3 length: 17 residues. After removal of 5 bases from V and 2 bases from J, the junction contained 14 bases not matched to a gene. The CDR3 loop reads CASSIPLQGSGQETQYF. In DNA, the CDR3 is TGTGCCAGCAGCATTCCTTTACAGGGGTCGGGGCAAGAGACCCAGTACTTC.

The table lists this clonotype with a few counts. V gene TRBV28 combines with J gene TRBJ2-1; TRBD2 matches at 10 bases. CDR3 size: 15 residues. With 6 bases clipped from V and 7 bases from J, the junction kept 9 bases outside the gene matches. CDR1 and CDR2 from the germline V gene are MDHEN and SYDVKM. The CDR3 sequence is CASSRSSGSLNEQFF. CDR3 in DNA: TGTGCCAGCAGCCGATCTAGCGGGAGTTTAAATGAGCAGTTCTTC.

The CDR3 DNA reads as TGTGCCAGCAGTCGACTAATCAGCGGGACATACGAGCAGTACGTC. Its translation: CASSRLISGTYEQYV. V and J are TRBV25-1 and TRBJ2-7, with a possible D match to TRBD2 (7 bases). Trimming removed 5 bases from V and 4 bases from J, with 18 bases in between. CDR1 MGHDK and CDR2 SYGVNS come from the germline V gene. This CDR3 is built from 15 residues.

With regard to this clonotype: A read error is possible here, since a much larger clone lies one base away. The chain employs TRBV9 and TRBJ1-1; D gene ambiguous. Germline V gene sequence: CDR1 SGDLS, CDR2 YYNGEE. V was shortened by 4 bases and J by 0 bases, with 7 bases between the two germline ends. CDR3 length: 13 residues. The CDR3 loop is CASSNNMNTEAFF. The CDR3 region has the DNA TGTGCCAGCAGCAATAACATGAACACTGAAGCTTTCTTT.

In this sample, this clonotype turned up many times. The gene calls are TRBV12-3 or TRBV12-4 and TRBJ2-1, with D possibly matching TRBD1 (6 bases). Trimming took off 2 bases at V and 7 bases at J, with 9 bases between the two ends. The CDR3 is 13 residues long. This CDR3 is CASSLKGGNEQFF. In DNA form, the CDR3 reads TGTGCCAGCAGTTTAAAAGGGGGAAATGAGCAGTTCTTC.

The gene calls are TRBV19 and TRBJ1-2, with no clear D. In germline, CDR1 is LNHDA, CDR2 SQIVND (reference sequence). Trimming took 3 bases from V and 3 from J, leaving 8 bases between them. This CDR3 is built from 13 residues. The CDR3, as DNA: TGTGCCAGTAGTATCAAGACCCACTATGGCTACACCTTC. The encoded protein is CASSIKTHYGYTF.

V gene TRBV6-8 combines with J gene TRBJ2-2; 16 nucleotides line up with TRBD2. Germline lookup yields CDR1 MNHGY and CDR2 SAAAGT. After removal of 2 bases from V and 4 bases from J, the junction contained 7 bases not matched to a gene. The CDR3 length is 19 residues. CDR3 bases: TGTGCCAGCAGTTACGGGACTAGCGGGAGGGCAATAGGCACCGGGGAGCTGTTTTTT. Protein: CASSYGTSGRAIGTGELFF.

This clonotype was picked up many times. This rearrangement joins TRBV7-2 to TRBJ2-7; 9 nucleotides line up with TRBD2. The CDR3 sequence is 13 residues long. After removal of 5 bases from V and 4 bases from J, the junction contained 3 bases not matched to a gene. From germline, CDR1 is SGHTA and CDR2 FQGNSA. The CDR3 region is CASSDLAGYEQYF. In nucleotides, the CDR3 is TGTGCCAGCAGCGATCTAGCGGGGTACGAGCAGTACTTC.

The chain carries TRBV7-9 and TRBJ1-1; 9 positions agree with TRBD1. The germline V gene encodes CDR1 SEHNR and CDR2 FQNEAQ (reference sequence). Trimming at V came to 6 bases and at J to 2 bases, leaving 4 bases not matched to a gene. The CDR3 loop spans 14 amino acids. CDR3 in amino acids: CASRRGQGNTEAFF. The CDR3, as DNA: TGTGCCAGCAGGCGGGGACAGGGAAACACTGAAGCTTTCTTT.

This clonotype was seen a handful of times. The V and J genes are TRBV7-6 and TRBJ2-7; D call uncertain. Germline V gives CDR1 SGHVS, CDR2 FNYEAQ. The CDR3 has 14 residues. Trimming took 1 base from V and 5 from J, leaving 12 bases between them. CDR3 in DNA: TGTGCCAGCAGCTTAGAGCCAGCAACCCACGAGCAGTACGTC. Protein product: CASSLEPATHEQYV.

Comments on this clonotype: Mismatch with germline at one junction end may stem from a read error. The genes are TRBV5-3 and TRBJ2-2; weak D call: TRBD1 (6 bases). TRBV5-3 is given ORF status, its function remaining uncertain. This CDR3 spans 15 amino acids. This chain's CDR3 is CASSLVVQGPGELFF. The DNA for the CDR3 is TGTGCCAGCAGCTTGGTTGTACAGGGTCCCGGGGAGCTGTTTTTT.

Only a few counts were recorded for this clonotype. This chain's CDR3 is CASSPPHIYETQYF. In DNA form, the CDR3 reads TGTGCCAGCTCACCACCGCACATTTATGAGACCCAGTACTTC. The rearrangement joins TRBV18 to TRBJ2-5; no clear D. The CDR3 is 14 residues long. CDR1 and CDR2 from the germline V gene are KGHSH and LQKENI. The ends were cut back, 0 bases at V and 5 bases at J, with 10 bases in the middle. The whole variable domain, remainder taken from reference TRBV18 and TRBJ2-5, is NAGVMQNPRHLVRRRGQEARLRCSPMKGHSHVYWYRQLPEEGLKFMVYLQKENIIDESGMPKERFSAEFPKEGPSILRIQQVVRGDSAAYFCASSPPHIYETQYFGPGTRLLVL.